This entry features one T cell receptor (beta chain) sequence. What it binds is not known. Trimming cost V 6 bases and J 5 bases; bases outside gene matches: 3. Germline V gives CDR1 MDHEN, CDR2 SYDVKM. The CDR3 length is 14 residues. The data were produced by immunoSEQ multiplex PCR, yet TCRdb's version contains in-frame clones alone and is incomplete. The table records more than 140,000 clones, around 88% of them present only once. The data were obtained in a study of T cell responses to AZD1222 COVID-19 vaccine. Study results and limitations: Among the donors, most were white British and more were female, and clonal diversity was possibly underestimated.

The receptor's source is an adult in good health. The gene calls are TRBV28 and TRBJ1-6; the match to TRBD1 covers 8 bases. The sample consisted of peripheral blood, taken on day 0 of AZD1222 vaccination. The CDR3 sequence is CASRQGADNSPLHF. For the CDR3, the DNA is TGTGCCAGCAGGCAGGGGGCTGATAATTCACCCCTCCACTTT. The full variable domain, rest sourced from reference TRBV28 and TRBJ1-6, is DVKVTQSSRYLVKRTGEKVFLECVQDMDHENMFWYRQDPGLGLRLIYFSYDVKMKEKGDIPEGYSVSREKKERFSLILESASTNQTSMYLCASRQGADNSPLHFGNGTRLTVT.